The 28 T cell receptor beta chains below all came from one sample that was sequenced in a study of blood T cells in healthy people across ages. With a J-beta primer mix and a sample-barcoded 5' primer, a second PCR ran about 7 to 11 cycles. In TCRdb, the 5' RACE reads were re-called with MiXCR into one record per CDR3 protein. This table holds fewer than 800,000 distinct CDR3 sequences, roughly 21% found once. Source material: blood. Receptor source: a man between 65 and 80 years old in good health.

The chain joins TRBV28 to TRBJ2-5; TRBD2 agrees at 10 bases. Gene TRBJ2-7 matches the end of the DNA better, so the J call may be wrong. The V gene's germline CDR1 is MDHEN and CDR2 SYDVKM. The CDR3 runs 14 residues. The CDR3 bases are TGTGCCAGCAGTTCTCCTAGCGGGAGCTACGAGCAGTACTTC. Its protein is CASSSPSGSYEQYF.

This clonotype has just a few counts. The rearrangement links TRBV6-5 to TRBJ1-1; 7 bases fit TRBD1. In germline, CDR1 is MNHEY, CDR2 SVGAGI. This CDR3 comprises 15 residues. V was pared by 6 bases and J by 0 bases, with 7 bases of the junction left unmatched. The CDR3 reads CASRADRVVNTEAFF. CDR3 DNA: TGTGCCAGCAGGGCCGACAGGGTGGTGAACACTGAAGCTTTCTTT.

This clonotype was detected a few times. J is TRBJ2-7 and V is TRBV20-1; D ambiguous. Germline CDR1 DFQATT, CDR2 SNEGSKA (reference sequence). The germline V and J ends were trimmed by 6 bases and 1 base, with 7 bases remaining between them. This CDR3 contains 11 residues. CDR3 in amino acids: CSAGPSYEQYF. CDR3 nucleotides: TGCAGTGCCGGCCCTTCCTACGAGCAGTACTTC.

This clonotype showed up just once. J is TRBJ1-1 and V is TRBV20-1; no reliable D call. CDR3 length equals 12 residues. In germline, CDR1 is DFQATT, CDR2 SNEGSKA (reference sequence). V gave up 6 bases and J gave up 4 bases, with 12 bases separating them. The chain's CDR3 is CSADPWGTEAFF. The CDR3 DNA follows: TGCAGTGCCGACCCCTGGGGCACTGAAGCTTTCTTT.

The chain couples TRBV20-1 to TRBJ2-5; D is uncertain. The germline V gene has CDR1 DFQATT and CDR2 SNEGSKA (reference sequence). Between the trimmed V and J ends, which lost 0 bases and 1 base, there was a span of 9 bases. The CDR3 is 14 amino acids. The CDR3 is CSARDPVRQETQYF. CDR3 nucleotides: TGCAGTGCTAGAGATCCGGTCCGCCAAGAGACCCAGTACTTC.

This clonotype came up a few times. The chain has TRBV24-1 and TRBJ2-7, with 10 bases aligning to TRBD2. Germline CDR1 reads KGHDR; CDR2 reads SFDVKD. The trim removed 0 bases at V and 5 bases at J, leaving 27 bases unmatched. This CDR3 comprises 23 residues. The CDR3 nucleotides read TGTGCCACCAGTGATTTGCGCTGGGAAACGCTAATGGAGCGGGAGGGCCCGGCCAACGAGCAGTACTTC. This sequence encodes CATSDLRWETLMEREGPANEQYF.

The chain links TRBV12-3 or TRBV12-4 to TRBJ2-5, with unresolved D. CDR3 size: 13 residues. The V end was cut by 3 bases, the J end by 5 bases, with 10 bases between. CDR3 amino acids: CASSFGSWETQYF. CDR3 DNA: TGTGCCAGCAGTTTTGGTAGCTGGGAGACCCAGTACTTC.

CDR3 amino acids: CASSPDLDRFETQYF. The CDR3 nucleotides are TGTGCCAGCAGCCCAGACCTCGACAGGTTTGAGACCCAGTACTTC. The chain combines TRBV14 with TRBJ2-5; D might be TRBD1 (6 bases). Germline values: CDR1 SGHDN, CDR2 FVKESK. The CDR3 length is 15 residues. The germline V and J ends were trimmed by 4 bases and 5 bases, with 17 bases remaining between them. Full variable domain (missing parts from reference TRBV14 and TRBJ2-5): EAGVTQFPSHSVIEKGQTVTLRCDPISGHDNLYWYRRVMGKEIKFLLHFVKESKQDESGMPNNRFLAERTGGTYSTLKVQPAELEDSGVYFCASSPDLDRFETQYFGPGTRLLVL.

This clonotype appeared once. V and J are TRBV10-3 and TRBJ2-7, with 12 positions matching TRBD2. CDR3 size: 15 residues. The ends lost 9 bases at V and 0 bases at J; junction bases unmatched: 6. CDR1 and CDR2 (germline): ENHRY, SYGVKD. The CDR3 region has the DNA TGTGCCATAGGACTAGCGGGGCAAAGCTCCTACGAGCAGTACTTC. Translation gives CAIGLAGQSSYEQYF.

This clonotype turned up a few times. This chain links TRBV7-8 with TRBJ2-4, with a weak D call TRBD1 (6 bases). V lost 5 bases and J lost 5, with 13 bases in between. CDR3 length: 14 residues. Germline V gene sequence: CDR1 SGHVS, CDR2 FQNEAQ. The CDR3 reads CASSPKQGQNIQYF. CDR3 sequence (DNA): TGTGCCAGCAGCCCTAAACAGGGTCAAAACATTCAGTACTTC.

This chain links TRBV5-1 with TRBJ2-1; a possible D gene is TRBD2 (5 bases). The CDR3 contains 16 residues. V gave up 0 bases and J gave up 0 bases, with 10 bases separating them. Germline V gene lookup returns CDR1 SGHRS and CDR2 YFSETQ. The CDR3 sequence: CASSLGDYLSYNEQFF. CDR3 nucleotide sequence: TGCGCCAGCAGCTTGGGTGACTACCTCTCCTACAATGAGCAGTTCTTC.

This clonotype appeared many times. This chain uses TRBV5-6 with TRBJ1-2; no definite D call. Trimming removed 2 bases at V and 6 bases at J, with 14 bases between. Germline CDR1 is SGHDT and CDR2 is YYEEEE. This CDR3 has 14 residues. The CDR3 sequence: CASSFLSGEDGYTF. The CDR3 region has the DNA TGTGCCAGCAGCTTTCTTTCCGGGGAGGATGGCTACACCTTC.

This clonotype was detected a few times. The gene calls are TRBV11-1 and TRBJ2-5, with TRBD2 matching 13 bases. TRBJ2-1 explains the end of the DNA better; the J call may be wrong. Germline V gene lookup returns CDR1 SGHAT and CDR2 FQDESV (reference sequence). The CDR3 has 17 amino acids. CDR3 loop: CASSTGLAGKGYNEQFF. The DNA of the CDR3 is TGTGCCAGCAGCACGGGACTAGCGGGAAAAGGGTACAATGAGCAGTTCTTC.

The chain carries TRBV20-1 and TRBJ2-3; 8 nucleotides align to TRBD1. Germline CDR1 DFQATT, CDR2 SNEGSKA (reference sequence). The CDR3 totals 16 residues. The J segment lost 0 bases and the V segment lost 0 bases, leaving 5 bases of the junction unmatched. DNA of the CDR3: TGCAGTGCTAGAGATCGGAGGACAGGGAGCACAGATACGCAGTATTTT. This sequence encodes CSARDRRTGSTDTQYF.

V and J are TRBV2 and TRBJ1-2; tentatively, D is TRBD1 (6 bases). The CDR3 has 13 residues. V was cut by 11 bases and J by 2 bases, with 15 bases left in between. CDR1 is SNHLY, CDR2 FYNNEI, per germline. This chain's CDR3 is CAGHRDPNYGYTF. The CDR3, as DNA: TGTGCCGGACACAGGGACCCAAACTATGGCTACACCTTC.

The table lists this clonotype with a few counts. The chain carries TRBV28 and TRBJ1-4; no reliable D call. Germline lookup yields CDR1 MDHEN and CDR2 SYDVKM. This CDR3 has 17 residues. V was shortened by 9 bases and J by 7 bases, with 27 bases between the two germline ends. The CDR3: CASSRSPGPLSGEKLFF. In DNA form, the CDR3 reads TGTGCCAGTAGCCGATCACCCGGGCCTCTTAGTGGTGAAAAACTGTTTTTT.

V usage is TRBV28 and J usage is TRBJ1-1, with D unclear. The germline V gene has CDR1 MDHEN and CDR2 SYDVKM. V lost 3 bases, J lost 0 bases, and 14 bases lay in between. This CDR3 region has 16 residues. The CDR3 loop reads CASSFKGRLLNTEAFF. The DNA of the CDR3 is TGTGCCAGCAGTTTCAAAGGGAGACTCCTGAACACTGAAGCTTTCTTT.

This clonotype was counted between two and nine times. The CDR3 nucleotides are TGTGCCAGCAGCCACCATAGCAGGGGGAGCAATCAGCCCCAGCATTTT. It codes for CASSHHSRGSNQPQHF. The V gene is TRBV6-1, the J gene TRBJ1-5, with 7 bases that match TRBD1. Germline lookup yields CDR1 MNHNS and CDR2 SASEGT. This CDR3 spans 16 amino acids. The trim removed 6 bases at V and 1 base at J, leaving 9 bases unmatched.

This clonotype was picked up a small number of times. The chain has TRBV10-1 and TRBJ2-3, with D possibly called TRBD1 or TRBD2 (5 bases each). There are 12 residues in the CDR3. The V end was cut by 4 bases, the J end by 14 bases, with 16 bases between. Germline lookup yields CDR1 WNHNN and CDR2 SYGVQD (reference sequence). The chain's CDR3 is CASSGTGDALYF. In DNA, the CDR3 is TGCGCCAGCAGTGGTACTGGGGACGCGCTGTATTTT.

The chain carries TRBV6-1 and TRBJ2-1; 8 bases match TRBD2. V lost 6 bases, J lost 2 bases, and 9 bases stayed unmatched. Germline assignment: CDR1 MNHNS and CDR2 SASEGT. The CDR3 totals 16 residues. The CDR3 region is CASRPGGADPYNEQFF. DNA for the CDR3: TGTGCCAGCAGGCCGGGAGGGGCAGACCCCTACAATGAGCAGTTCTTC.

The chain employs TRBV20-1 and TRBJ1-1; D unclear. The CDR3 runs to 12 residues. The germline V gene encodes CDR1 DFQATT and CDR2 SNEGSKA (reference sequence). V was shortened by 5 bases and J by 1 base, with 8 bases between the two germline ends. CDR3 nucleotide sequence: TGCAGTGCTGTCGGCGGGAACACTGAAGCTTTCTTT. This sequence encodes CSAVGGNTEAFF.

The V and J genes are TRBV18 and TRBJ1-5, with D tentatively TRBD1 (6 bases). V was clipped by 6 bases and J by 7 bases, with 19 bases between them. Germline assignment: CDR1 KGHSH and CDR2 LQKENI. CDR3 size: 15 residues. The CDR3 DNA reads as TGTGCCAGCTCCCAAAGGTCGGGGGGCCTACAGCCCCAGCATTTT. Protein: CASSQRSGGLQPQHF.

The chain is built from TRBV20-1 and TRBJ2-5, with D tentatively TRBD1 (7 bases). The better agreement between TRBJ2-7 and the DNA end casts doubt on the J call. Per germline, CDR1 DFQATT and CDR2 SNEGSKA (reference sequence). The CDR3 is 19 residues long. The CDR3 DNA follows: TGCAGTGCTAGAGATCGGCCCCGCGGGAAGGGGGCAACCTCCTACGAGCAGTACTTC. It specifies CSARDRPRGKGATSYEQYF.

This clonotype has more than one count but fewer than ten. The gene calls are TRBV6-6 and TRBJ2-4; perhaps TRBD1 as D (5 bases). This CDR3 is 14 amino acids long. V lost 6 bases and J lost 1, with 10 bases in between. The germline V gene encodes CDR1 MNHNY and CDR2 SVGAGI (reference sequence). CDR3 coding DNA: TGTGCCAGCAGCGACAGACCGGCCAAAAACATTCAGTACTTC. It is translated as CASSDRPAKNIQYF.

In the case of this clonotype: A junction boundary mismatches the germline segment, possibly from a read error. The V gene is TRBV5-1, the J gene TRBJ2-5; TRBD2 aligns across 12 bases. Near its end, the DNA agrees better with TRBJ2-1, so the J call may be wrong. The CDR3 totals 15 residues. The germline V gene has CDR1 SGHRS and CDR2 YFSETQ. The CDR3 region has the DNA TGCGCCAACAGCCTGCTAGCGGGAGGGATCGATGAGCAGTTCTTC. Amino acids: CANSLLAGGIDEQFF.

In this sample, this clonotype turned up many times. J is TRBJ2-7 and V is TRBV4-2; D is unclear. Per the germline V gene, CDR1 is LGHNA and CDR2 is YNFKEQ. The CDR3 loop spans 15 amino acids. V was shortened by 0 bases and J by 4 bases, with 13 bases between the two germline ends. The CDR3 nucleotides are TGTGCCAGCAGCCAAGATAGAGTAGTTCAGTACGAGCAGTACTTC. It yields the protein CASSQDRVVQYEQYF.

This clonotype came up a few times. V is TRBV6-1 and J is TRBJ2-3; D is undetermined. V was trimmed by 2 bases and J by 4 bases, leaving 7 bases between them. CDR1 is MNHNS, CDR2 SASEGT, per germline. The CDR3 spans 13 residues. CDR3 coding DNA: TGTGCCAGCAGTGAAAGTCCGTCAGATACGCAGTATTTT. Its translation: CASSESPSDTQYF.

This clonotype was observed many times. The V call is TRBV29-1, the J call TRBJ2-3; D is unclear. The CDR3 length is 12 residues. Germline assignment: CDR1 SQVTM and CDR2 ANQGSEA. The ends were cut back, 5 bases at V and 3 bases at J, with 9 bases in the middle. This CDR3 is CSVLDGTDTQYF. CDR3 in DNA: TGCAGCGTTCTGGACGGTACAGATACGCAGTATTTT.